The 10 T cell receptor beta chains below come from one sample, sequenced in a study of blood T cell repertoires in COVID-19. Clones were read by immunoSEQ multiplex PCR, and TCRdb kept only the in-frame ones, dropping some. Found here are more than 75,000 clones, around 89% of them singletons; the top ten hold 4.8%. The sample was peripheral blood. Every receptor here comes from an elderly woman with active COVID-19.

The rearrangement links TRBV29-1 to TRBJ2-1; 9 positions agree with TRBD1. Germline trimming cut 2 bases from V and 6 bases from J; bases unmatched to any gene: 8. This CDR3 region has 15 residues. Germline-derived CDR1 and CDR2 are SQVTM and ANQGSEA. The CDR3 DNA is TGCAGCGTTGAACCACAGGGGGCGCATCCCAATGAGCAGTTCTTC. The encoded protein is CSVEPQGAHPNEQFF.

The V call is TRBV6-5, the J call TRBJ2-2; the D is unclear. The CDR3 totals 12 residues. V was pared by 5 bases and J by 6 bases, with 7 bases between. CDR1 is MNHEY, CDR2 SVGAGI, per germline. CDR3 in DNA: TGTGCCAGCAGTATAGTTCCCGGGGAGCTGTTTTTT. Translation: CASSIVPGELFF.

The V and J genes are TRBV2 and TRBJ2-7; D is unclear. V was shortened by 4 bases and J by 3 bases, with 4 bases between the two germline ends. Germline lookup yields CDR1 SNHLY and CDR2 FYNNEI. This CDR3 has 11 residues. The CDR3 region has the DNA TGTGCCAGCAGTGTCGGCTACGAGCAGTACTTC. Amino acids: CASSVGYEQYF. The entire variable domain, with the rest obtained from reference TRBV2 and TRBJ2-7, is as follows: EPEVTQTPSHQVTQMGQEVILRCVPISNHLYFYWYRQILGQKVEFLVSFYNNEISEKSEIFDDQFSVERPDGSNFTLKIRSTKLEDSAMYFCASSVGYEQYFGPGTRLTVT.

V and J are TRBV10-3 and TRBJ2-5; TRBD1 aligns across 9 bases. The CDR3 length is 14 residues. The ends lost 8 bases at V and 2 bases at J; junction bases unmatched: 6. In germline, CDR1 is ENHRY, CDR2 SYGVKD. The CDR3 region has the DNA TGTGCCATCCGAGGACAGGGGAAGCAAGAGACCCAGTACTTC. This encodes CAIRGQGKQETQYF.

The chain carries TRBV6-5 and TRBJ2-5, with 7 bases that match TRBD2. V lost 0 bases to trimming and J lost 7 bases; unmatched junction nucleotides: 5. This CDR3 region has 14 residues. Germline loops: CDR1 MNHEY, CDR2 SVGAGI. CDR3 nucleotides: TGTGCCAGCAGTTACTCGAGACAGCGGGGGACCCAGTACTTC. Its translation: CASSYSRQRGTQYF.

The V gene is TRBV6-6, the J gene TRBJ1-3; D ambiguous. Germline V gene data show CDR1 as MNHNY and CDR2 as SVGAGI (reference sequence). This CDR3 contains 17 residues. V lost 5 bases and J lost 0, with 17 bases in between. CDR3 in DNA: TGTGCCAGCAGTCAGCAAGTGGCGGGATTCTCTGGAAACACCATATATTTT. Translated: CASSQQVAGFSGNTIYF.

This clone was observed a handful of times. The rearrangement links TRBV15 to TRBJ2-1; 8 bases line up with TRBD2. V was pared by 4 bases and J by 0 bases, with 5 bases of the junction left unmatched. CDR3 length: 16 residues. The germline V gene encodes CDR1 LNHNV and CDR2 YYDKDF (reference sequence). This chain's CDR3 is CATSTLSGISYNEQFF. In DNA form, the CDR3 reads TGTGCCACCAGCACCCTTAGCGGGATCTCCTACAATGAGCAGTTCTTC.

The table lists this clone with a count of one. This chain connects TRBV7-2 to TRBJ1-3; D call uncertain. Deletions cut 5 bases from V and 0 bases from J, with 11 bases between. This CDR3 spans 15 amino acids. Per germline, CDR1 SGHTA and CDR2 FQGNSA. This CDR3 is CASSPREISGNTIYF. The CDR3 region has the DNA TGTGCCAGCAGCCCCCGCGAGATCTCTGGAAACACCATATATTTT.

This chain connects TRBV4-1 to TRBJ2-2; a possible D gene is TRBD1 (5 bases). This CDR3 is built from 16 residues. Trimming took 1 base from V and 6 from J, leaving 15 bases between them. The V gene's germline CDR1 is MGHRA and CDR2 YSYEKL. The CDR3 DNA reads as TGCGCCAGCAGCCAAGGATTCCCGCAGGGCGCCGGGGAGCTGTTTTTT. As protein: CASSQGFPQGAGELFF.

This chain uses TRBV19 with TRBJ2-1; 11 nucleotides match TRBD2. This CDR3 has 15 residues. Trimming cost V 5 bases and J 4 bases; bases outside gene matches: 4. Per germline, CDR1 LNHDA and CDR2 SQIVND (reference sequence). This CDR3 reads CASSPGTSGYNEQFF. CDR3 in DNA: TGTGCCAGTAGTCCCGGGACTAGCGGTTACAATGAGCAGTTCTTC.